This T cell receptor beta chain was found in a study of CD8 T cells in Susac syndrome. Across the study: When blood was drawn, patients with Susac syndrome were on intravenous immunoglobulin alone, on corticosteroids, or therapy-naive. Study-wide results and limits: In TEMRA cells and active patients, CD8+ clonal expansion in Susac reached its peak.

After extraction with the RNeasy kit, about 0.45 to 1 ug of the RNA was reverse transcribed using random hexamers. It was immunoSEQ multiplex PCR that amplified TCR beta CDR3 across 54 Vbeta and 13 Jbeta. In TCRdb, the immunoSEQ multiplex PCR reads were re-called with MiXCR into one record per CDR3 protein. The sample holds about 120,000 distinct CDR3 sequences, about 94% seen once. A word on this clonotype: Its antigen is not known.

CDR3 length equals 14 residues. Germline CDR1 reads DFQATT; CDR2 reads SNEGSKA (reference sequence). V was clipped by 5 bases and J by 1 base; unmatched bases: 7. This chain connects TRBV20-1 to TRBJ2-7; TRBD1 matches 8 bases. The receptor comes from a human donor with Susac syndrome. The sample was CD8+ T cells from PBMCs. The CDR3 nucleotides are TGCAGTGCTGAGGACAGGGACTTTTCCTACGAGCAGTACTTC. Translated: CSAEDRDFSYEQYF.